Here is one TCR beta chain with its context. The CDR3 contains 15 residues. Germline loops: CDR1 MNHEY, CDR2 SMNVEV (reference sequence). Germline trimming cut 5 bases from V and 5 bases from J; bases unmatched to any gene: 5. Specified treatment: about 20 received Ad26.COV2.S at low or high dose, single or two shots; 5 received placebo; per-sample allocation not given. At day 63 after the first vaccine or placebo injection, samples were drawn. Donation was by an adult aged 18-55 years who was in Boston. The data were produced by immunoSEQ multiplex PCR, yet TCRdb's version contains in-frame clones alone and is incomplete. The data show 300,000 to 450,000 clones, with approximately 81% seen just once and 3% to 4% held by the top ten. This sample was taken from a study of Ad26.COV2.S vaccination and SARS-CoV-2 variants.

The V call is TRBV27, the J call TRBJ2-1; TRBD2 matches at 11 bases. This sequence was found in a person aged 18-65 years who received the Ad26.COV2.S COVID-19 vaccine or a placebo. The sequencing here drew on peripheral blood, taken in a trial of Ad26.COV2.S vaccine versus placebo. The CDR3, as DNA: TGTGCCAGCAGTCCCGGGACTAGCGGAAACAATGAGCAGTTCTTC. Translated: CASSPGTSGNNEQFF.